This TCR beta chain was recovered during a study of T-cell reconstitution after alpha-beta-depleted transplantation in children. This clonotype was seen repeatedly, ten times or more. The authors prepared the TCRbeta library with unique molecular identifiers. A single record per CDR3 protein comes from TCRdb applying MiXCR to the PCR reads. This table holds about 640,000 distinct CDR3 sequences, around a sixth found once. Germline CDR1 DFQATT, CDR2 SNEGSKA (reference sequence). The CDR3 is made up of 9 amino acids. Deletions cut 6 bases from V and 14 bases from J, with 13 bases between. The V call is TRBV20-1, the J call TRBJ1-2; no firm D call. The input for sequencing was PBMCs from the stem cell graft donor, taken from the stem cell graft. The source is a human donor who donated a stem cell graft to a child with acute myeloid leukemia. The CDR3: CSAGRWWTF. CDR3 DNA: TGCAGTGCCGGCCGGTGGTGGACCTTC.